This T cell receptor beta chain was captured in a study of T cell responses to AZD1222 COVID-19 vaccine. Study findings and constraints: Across the whole spike, CD4 TCRs peaked at regions 160-218 and 743-854. Nearly half of the spike-specific TCRs reportedly recognize variant regions that carry no mutations. Only six AZD1222 recipients tested seropositive at baseline. Clonal diversity was possibly underestimated, and the donors were mostly white British, with more females.

Germline CDR1 reads LNHNV; CDR2 reads YYDKDF (reference sequence). The CDR3 is made up of 16 amino acids. V was clipped by 1 base and J by 4 bases; unmatched bases: 4. Some clones are missing from TCRdb's copy, which holds only in-frame ones; the method was immunoSEQ multiplex PCR. Altogether 95,000 to 150,000 clones are present, approximately 92% being singletons, with the ten largest covering 4% to 5%. This clone was counted once. The antigen is undetermined. This chain joins TRBV15 and TRBJ2-1; the match to TRBD1 covers 10 bases. The TCR comes from an adult who received the MenACWY meningococcal vaccine as a control. Specimen: peripheral blood, collected 28 days after the second dose of the MenACWY control vaccine. The CDR3 DNA reads TGTGCCACCAGCAGAGGACAGGGGGCTATATACAATGAGCAGTTCTTC. It codes for CATSRGQGAIYNEQFF.